The 2 T cell receptor beta chains below come from one sample, sequenced in a study of cytomegalovirus exposure and HLA in healthy donors. PCR involved 60 Vbeta and 13 Jbeta primers. Using immunoSEQ multiplex PCR, the repertoire was profiled, and TCRdb retains in-frame clones only, with some absent. The data hold some 140,000 clones, with around 75% observed a single time. The sequenced sample was PBMCs. The receptors come from a man in his thirties or forties in good health and CMV-seropositive.

The chain links TRBV10-3 to TRBJ2-5, with 9 positions matching TRBD1. Germline lookup yields CDR1 ENHRY and CDR2 SYGVKD. CDR3 length: 15 residues. Trimming cost V 5 bases and J 5 bases; bases outside gene matches: 9. The CDR3 region is CAISHTGTGSETQYF. The CDR3 DNA follows: TGTGCCATCAGTCACACCGGGACAGGGAGTGAGACCCAGTACTTC.

The chain has TRBV19 and TRBJ2-5; no reliable D call. V gave up 6 bases and J gave up 0 bases, with 8 bases separating them. This CDR3 comprises 13 residues. Germline V gene sequence: CDR1 LNHDA, CDR2 SQIVND (reference sequence). CDR3 in DNA: TGTGCCAGTAGCGTTCAGTACCAAGAGACCCAGTACTTC. Protein sequence: CASSVQYQETQYF.